The T cell receptor beta chain described here comes from a study of vaccination and CD4 T cells after COVID-19. The length of the CDR3 is 15 residues. Germline V gene sequence: CDR1 DFQATT, CDR2 SNEGSKA (reference sequence). Trimming pared 6 bases from V and 6 bases from J, leaving 21 bases between. Cultured CD4+ T-cell DNA underwent Oncomine TCR Beta short-read sequencing. TCRdb re-analysed the PCR reads in MiXCR, keeping a single row per CDR3 protein. The sample lists roughly 13,000 distinct CDR3 sequences, roughly 70% seen once, with around a third in the top ten. In this sample, this clonotype turned up a few times. No antigen is known for it. The treatment is: roughly ten-day PBMC culture with coronavirus spike peptide pools or control peptides (ViraFEST assay).

The sequenced sample consisted of CD4+ T cells from blood, cultured in vitro. The receptor comes from a human donor who had recovered from COVID-19. The gene calls are TRBV20-1 and TRBJ2-1, with TRBD2 as a possible D gene (5 bases). CDR3 residues: CSASNNGIRPNEQFF. The CDR3 DNA reads TGCAGTGCGTCCAATAACGGGATCAGGCCCAATGAGCAGTTCTTC.